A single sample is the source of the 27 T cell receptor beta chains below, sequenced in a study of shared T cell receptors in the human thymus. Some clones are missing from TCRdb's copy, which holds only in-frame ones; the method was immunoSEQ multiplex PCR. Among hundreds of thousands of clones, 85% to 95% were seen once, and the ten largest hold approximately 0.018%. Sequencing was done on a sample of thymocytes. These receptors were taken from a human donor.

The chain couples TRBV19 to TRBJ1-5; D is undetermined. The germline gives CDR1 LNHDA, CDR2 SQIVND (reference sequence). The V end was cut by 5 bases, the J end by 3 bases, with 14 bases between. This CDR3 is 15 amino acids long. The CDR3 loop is CASSLYHIPNQPQHF. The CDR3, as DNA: TGTGCCAGTAGTCTATACCATATCCCCAATCAGCCCCAGCATTTT.

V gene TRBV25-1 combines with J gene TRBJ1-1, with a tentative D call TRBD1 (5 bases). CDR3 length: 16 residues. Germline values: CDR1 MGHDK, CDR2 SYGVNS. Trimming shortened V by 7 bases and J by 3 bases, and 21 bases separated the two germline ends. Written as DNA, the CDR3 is TGTGCCAGCACTTCAATTCGGGACTTTGGTCACACTGAAGCTTTCTTT. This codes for CASTSIRDFGHTEAFF.

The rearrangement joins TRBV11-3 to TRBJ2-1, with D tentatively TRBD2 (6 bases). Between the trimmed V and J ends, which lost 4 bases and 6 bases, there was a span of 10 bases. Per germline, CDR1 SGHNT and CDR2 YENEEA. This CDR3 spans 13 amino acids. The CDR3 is CASSSGLRNEQFF. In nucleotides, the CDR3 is TGTGCCAGCAGCTCGGGACTCCGCAATGAGCAGTTCTTC.

The CDR3 protein is CASPPTRGDNTEAFF. CDR3 bases: TGCGCCAGTCCCCCCACGAGAGGGGATAACACTGAAGCTTTCTTT. The chain recombines TRBV5-1 with TRBJ1-1; TRBD1 is a possible D gene (5 bases). Trimming removed 8 bases at V and 2 bases at J, with 19 bases between. This CDR3 is 15 amino acids long. CDR1 is SGHRS, CDR2 YFSETQ, per germline. The entire variable domain, with the rest obtained from reference TRBV5-1 and TRBJ1-1, is as follows: KAGVTQTPRYLIKTRGQQVTLSCSPISGHRSVSWYQQTPGQGLQFLFEYFSETQRNKGNFPGRFSGRQFSNSRSEMNVSTLELGDSALYLCASPPTRGDNTEAFFGQGTRLTVV.

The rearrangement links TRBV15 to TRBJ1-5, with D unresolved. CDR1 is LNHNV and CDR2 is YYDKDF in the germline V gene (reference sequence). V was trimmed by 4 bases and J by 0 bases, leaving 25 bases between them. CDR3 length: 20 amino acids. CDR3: CATSTSPDSLDTFSNQPQHF. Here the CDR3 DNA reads TGTGCCACCAGCACCAGTCCCGATTCCCTTGACACATTTAGCAATCAGCCCCAGCATTTT.

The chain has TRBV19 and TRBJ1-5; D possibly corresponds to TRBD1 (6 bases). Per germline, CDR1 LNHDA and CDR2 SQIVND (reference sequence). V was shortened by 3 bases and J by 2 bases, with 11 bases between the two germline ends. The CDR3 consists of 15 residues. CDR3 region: CASSISGVGNQPQHF. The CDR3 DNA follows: TGTGCCAGTAGTATTTCAGGGGTAGGCAATCAGCCCCAGCATTTT.

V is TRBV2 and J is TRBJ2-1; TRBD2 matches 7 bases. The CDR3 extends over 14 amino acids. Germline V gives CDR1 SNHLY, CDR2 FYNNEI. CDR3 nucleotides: TGTGTAATAGCGGGTATGGGCTCCTACAATGAGCAGTTCTTC. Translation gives CVIAGMGSYNEQFF.

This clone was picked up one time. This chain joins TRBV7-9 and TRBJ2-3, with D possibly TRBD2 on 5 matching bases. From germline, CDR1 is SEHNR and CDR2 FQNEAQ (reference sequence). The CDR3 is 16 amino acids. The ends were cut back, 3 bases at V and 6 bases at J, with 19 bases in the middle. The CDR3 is CASSFILSARRDTQYF. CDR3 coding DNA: TGTGCCAGCAGCTTTATCCTCTCGGCGAGGAGGGATACGCAGTATTTT.

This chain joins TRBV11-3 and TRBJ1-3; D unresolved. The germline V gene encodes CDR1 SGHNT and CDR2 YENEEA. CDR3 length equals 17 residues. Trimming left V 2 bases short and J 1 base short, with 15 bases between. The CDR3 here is CASSLPTERRSGNTIYF. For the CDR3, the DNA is TGTGCCAGCAGCTTACCAACAGAACGCAGATCTGGAAACACCATATATTTT.

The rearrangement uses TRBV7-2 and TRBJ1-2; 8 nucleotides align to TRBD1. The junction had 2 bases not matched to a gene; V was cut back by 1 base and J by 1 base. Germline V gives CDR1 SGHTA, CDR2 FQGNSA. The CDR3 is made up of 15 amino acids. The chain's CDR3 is CASSLGTGLNYGYTF. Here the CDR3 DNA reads TGTGCCAGCAGCTTAGGGACAGGGCTTAACTATGGCTACACCTTC.

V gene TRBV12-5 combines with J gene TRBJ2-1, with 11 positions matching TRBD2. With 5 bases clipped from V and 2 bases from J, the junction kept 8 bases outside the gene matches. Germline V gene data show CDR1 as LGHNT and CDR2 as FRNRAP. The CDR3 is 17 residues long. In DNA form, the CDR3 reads TGTGCTAGTGGTCCCACTAGCGGGAGAGCAACCTACAATGAGCAGTTCTTC. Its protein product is CASGPTSGRATYNEQFF.

The CDR3 here is CASSLRDNSYEQYF. In nucleotides, the CDR3 is TGTGCCAGCAGCCTCCGGGACAACTCCTACGAGCAGTACTTC. V gene TRBV5-4 combines with J gene TRBJ2-7; a weak D match, TRBD1 (6 bases). Per germline, CDR1 SGHNT and CDR2 YYREEE (reference sequence). V was trimmed by 4 bases and J by 0 bases, leaving 11 bases between them. This CDR3 region has 14 residues. The entire variable domain, with the rest obtained from reference TRBV5-4 and TRBJ2-7, is as follows: ETGVTQSPTHLIKTRGQQVTLRCSSQSGHNTVSWYQQALGQGPQFIFQYYREEENGRGNFPPRFSGLQFPNYSSELNVNALELDDSALYLCASSLRDNSYEQYFGPGTRLTVT.

The CDR3 DNA sequence: TGTGCTAGTGGTTCACCGAACGACAGAGGCCAAGAGACCCAGTACTTC. This translates into CASGSPNDRGQETQYF. This chain connects TRBV12-5 to TRBJ2-5; tentative D call: TRBD1 (5 bases). V was pared by 4 bases and J by 1 base, with 16 bases between. CDR1 is LGHNT, CDR2 FRNRAP, per germline. The length of the CDR3 is 16 residues. Complete variable domain (other parts from reference TRBV12-5 and TRBJ2-5): DARVTQTPRHKVTEMGQEVTMRCQPILGHNTVFWYRQTMMQGLELLAYFRNRAPLDDSGMPKDRFSAEMPDATLATLKIQPSEPRDSAVYFCASGSPNDRGQETQYFGPGTRLLVL.

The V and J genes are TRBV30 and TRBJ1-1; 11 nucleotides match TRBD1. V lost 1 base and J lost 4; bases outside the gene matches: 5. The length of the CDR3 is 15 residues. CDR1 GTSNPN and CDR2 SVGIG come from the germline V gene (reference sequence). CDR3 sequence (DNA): TGTGCCTGGAGTGCCAAGGGACAGGGGGGCACTGAAGCTTTCTTT. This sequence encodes CAWSAKGQGGTEAFF. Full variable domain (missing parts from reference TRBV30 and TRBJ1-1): SQTIHQWPATLVQPVGSPLSLECTVEGTSNPNLYWYRQAAGRGLQLLFYSVGIGQISSEVPQNLSASRPQDRQFILSSKKLLLSDSGFYLCAWSAKGQGGTEAFFGQGTRLTVV.

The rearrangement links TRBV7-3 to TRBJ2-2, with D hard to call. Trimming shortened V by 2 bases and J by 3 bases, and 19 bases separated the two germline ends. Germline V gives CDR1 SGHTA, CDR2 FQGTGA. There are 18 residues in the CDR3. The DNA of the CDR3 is TGTGCCAGCAGCTTATTTGGGTTTGGAGACTGGGACACCGGGGAGCTGTTTTTT. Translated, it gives CASSLFGFGDWDTGELFF.

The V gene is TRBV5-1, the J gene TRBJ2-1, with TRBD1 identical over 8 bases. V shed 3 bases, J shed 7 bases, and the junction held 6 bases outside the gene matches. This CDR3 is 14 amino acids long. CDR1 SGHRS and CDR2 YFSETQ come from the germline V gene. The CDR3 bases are TGCGCCAGCAGCTCCCGGGACAGGCTTAATGAGCAGTTCTTC. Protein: CASSSRDRLNEQFF.

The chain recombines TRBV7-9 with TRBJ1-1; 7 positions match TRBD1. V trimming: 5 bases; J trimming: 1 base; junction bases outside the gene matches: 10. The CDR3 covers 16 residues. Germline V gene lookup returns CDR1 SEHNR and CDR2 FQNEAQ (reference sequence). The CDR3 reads CASSQDRATPNTEAFF. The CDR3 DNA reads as TGTGCCAGCAGCCAAGACAGGGCAACACCGAACACTGAAGCTTTCTTT.

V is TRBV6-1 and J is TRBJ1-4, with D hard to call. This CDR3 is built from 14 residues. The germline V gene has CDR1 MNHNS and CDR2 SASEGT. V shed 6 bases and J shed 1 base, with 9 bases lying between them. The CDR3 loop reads CASRPDGTNEKLFF. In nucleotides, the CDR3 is TGTGCCAGCAGGCCGGACGGAACTAATGAAAAACTGTTTTTT.

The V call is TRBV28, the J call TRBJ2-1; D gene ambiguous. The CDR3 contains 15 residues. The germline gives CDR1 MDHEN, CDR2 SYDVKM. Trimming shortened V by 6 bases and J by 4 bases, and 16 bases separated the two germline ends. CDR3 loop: CASSLNPGGYNEQFF. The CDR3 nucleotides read TGTGCCAGCAGCCTGAACCCAGGCGGTTACAATGAGCAGTTCTTC.

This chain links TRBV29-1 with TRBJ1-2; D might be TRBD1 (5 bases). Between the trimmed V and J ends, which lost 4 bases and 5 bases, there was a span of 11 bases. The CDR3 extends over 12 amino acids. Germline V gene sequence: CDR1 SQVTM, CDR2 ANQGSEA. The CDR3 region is CSVGGTGYGYTF. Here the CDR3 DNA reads TGCAGCGTTGGGGGGACGGGGTATGGCTACACCTTC.

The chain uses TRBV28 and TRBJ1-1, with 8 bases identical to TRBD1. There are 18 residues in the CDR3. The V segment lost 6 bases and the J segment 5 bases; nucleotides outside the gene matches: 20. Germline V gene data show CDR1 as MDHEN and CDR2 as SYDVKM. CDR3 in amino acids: CASRRIRGLSLSRTEAFF. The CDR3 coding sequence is TGTGCCAGCAGGCGTATCAGGGGGCTTAGTCTTTCAAGGACTGAAGCTTTCTTT.

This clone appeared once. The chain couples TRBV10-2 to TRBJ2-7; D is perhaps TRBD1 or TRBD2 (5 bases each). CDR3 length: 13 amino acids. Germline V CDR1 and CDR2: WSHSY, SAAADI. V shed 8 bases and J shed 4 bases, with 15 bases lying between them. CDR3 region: CASSYGRQYEQYF. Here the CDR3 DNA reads TGCGCCAGCTCCTATGGGAGACAGTACGAGCAGTACTTC.

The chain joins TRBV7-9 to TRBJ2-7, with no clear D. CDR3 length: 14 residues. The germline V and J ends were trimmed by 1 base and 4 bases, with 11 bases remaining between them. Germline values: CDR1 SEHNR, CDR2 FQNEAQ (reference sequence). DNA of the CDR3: TGTGCCAGCAGCTTAGTAGGAAGGGATTACGAGCAGTACTTC. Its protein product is CASSLVGRDYEQYF.

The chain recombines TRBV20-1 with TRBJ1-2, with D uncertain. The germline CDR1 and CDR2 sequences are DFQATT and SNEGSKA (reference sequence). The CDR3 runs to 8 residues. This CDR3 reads CRKGMTTF. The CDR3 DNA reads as TGCAGAAAAGGGATGACCACCTTC.

The CDR3 here is CASSSRTGILYEQYF. The CDR3 DNA reads as TGCGCCAGCAGCTCCCGGACAGGGATCCTCTACGAGCAGTACTTC. This rearrangement joins TRBV5-1 to TRBJ2-7, with 8 bases fitting TRBD1. Germline trimming cut 3 bases from V and 3 bases from J; bases unmatched to any gene: 8. There are 15 residues in the CDR3. Germline CDR1 reads SGHRS; CDR2 reads YFSETQ.

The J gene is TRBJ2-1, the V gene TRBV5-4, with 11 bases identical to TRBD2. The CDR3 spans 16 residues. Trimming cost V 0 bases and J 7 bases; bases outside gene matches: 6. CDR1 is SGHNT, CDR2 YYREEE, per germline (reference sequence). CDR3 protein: CASSLAVASGRNEQFF. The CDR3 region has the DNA TGTGCCAGCAGCTTGGCCGTGGCTAGCGGGAGGAATGAGCAGTTCTTC.

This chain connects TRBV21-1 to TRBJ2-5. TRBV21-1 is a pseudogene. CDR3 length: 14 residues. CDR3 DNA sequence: TGTGCCAGCAGCAAAGAACCGCTCCCAGAGACCCAGTACTTC. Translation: CASSKEPLPETQYF.